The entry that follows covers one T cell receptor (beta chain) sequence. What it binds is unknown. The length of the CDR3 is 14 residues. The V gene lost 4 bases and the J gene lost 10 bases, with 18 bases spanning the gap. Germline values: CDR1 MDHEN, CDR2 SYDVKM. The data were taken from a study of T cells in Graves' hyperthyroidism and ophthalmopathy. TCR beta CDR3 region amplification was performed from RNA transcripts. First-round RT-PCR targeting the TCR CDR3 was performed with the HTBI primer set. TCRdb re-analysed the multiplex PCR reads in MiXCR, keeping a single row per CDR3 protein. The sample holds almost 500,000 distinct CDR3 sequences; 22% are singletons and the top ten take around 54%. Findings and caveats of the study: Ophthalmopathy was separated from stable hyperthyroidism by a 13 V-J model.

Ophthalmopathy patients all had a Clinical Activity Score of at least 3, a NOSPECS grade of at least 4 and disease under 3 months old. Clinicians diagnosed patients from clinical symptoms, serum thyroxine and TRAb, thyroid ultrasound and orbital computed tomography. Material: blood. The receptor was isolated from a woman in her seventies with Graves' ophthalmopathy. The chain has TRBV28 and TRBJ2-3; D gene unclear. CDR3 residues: CASSSNAVQYPQYF. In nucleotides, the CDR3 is TGTGCCAGCAGTTCCAACGCGGTCCAATACCCGCAGTATTTT.